This T cell receptor beta chain emerged from a study of T-cell memory formation after mild COVID-19 (dated by TCRdb to about 2021). General notes on the study: Most TCR sequence clusters were specific to one of the two donors. In two donors, T-cell clones that expanded and contracted after mild COVID-19 were tracked by sequencing TCRalpha and TCRbeta repertoires over time. Two young, previously healthy adult volunteers, one female and one male, were included in the cohort. Summary of the overall study and its limitations: The second-wave clones that peaked on day 37 were not confirmed to be SARS-CoV-2 specific. The study included only a couple of mild cases, and larger cohorts that include severe cases with pre-infection samples were judged to be necessary. Balanced CD4/CD8 phenotypes were observed for clones contracting from day 15 to 85, whereas a bias towards CD4+ was observed for a second wave of clones expanding from day 15 to 37. Some responding clones were detected in pre-infection memory, suggesting pre-existing cross-reactive memory T cells joined the SARS-CoV-2 response. Contracting CD4+ clones were located mainly in the CM and EM memory subsets, whereas CD8+ clones were found to be enriched in EMRA.

Ficoll-Paque density gradient centrifugation was used to isolate PBMCs. A note on this clonotype: Its recognized antigen is unknown. The sample holds no much larger clone one base away, and base qualities are not on file.

The germline V gene (reference sequence) yields LGHDT for CDR1 and YNNKEL for CDR2. Unmatched junction bases come to 9, with V trimmed by 4 bases and J by 6 bases. CDR3 length: 15 amino acids, cysteine to phenylalanine. The DNA shown is the 45-base CDR3, in frame from base 1. Sequenced using an Illumina NovaSeq 6000. TCRalpha and TCRbeta cDNA libraries were built by 5'RACE with constant-segment primers, adding sample barcodes and unique molecular identifiers. Trizol reagent was used to extract RNA from every sample. Library amplification was performed in two PCR steps, and a second sample barcode and Illumina TruSeq adapters were introduced in the second step. Sequencing of libraries was performed on an Illumina NovaSeq with 2 x 150 bp paired-end reads. In the original analysis: Reads were demultiplexed and collapsed into UMI-guided consensus sequences with migec v1.2.7. With mixcr v2.1.11, UMI consensuses were aligned to TRA and TRB V and J templates and assembled into clonotypes. A clonotype was counted as expanded or contracted only when both edgeR and NoisET called the clonotype significant, with the noise models trained on biological replicates. For edgeR calls, the cutoffs were a false discovery rate-adjusted p below 0.01 and a log2 fold-change threshold of 1. As an exploratory analysis of dynamics, max-normalized trajectories of the 1000 most abundant clonotypes were examined by PCA with hierarchical clustering. The CD4 or CD8 phenotype of responding clones was assigned using the separately sequenced CD4+ and CD8+ repertoires. The public sequencing data were trimmed at Q25 with fastp and processed into clonotypes with MiXCR by TCRdb, which kept only in-frame beta chains. Rows with one shared CDR3 protein collapse into an entry with the most common genes and DNA. TCRdb, not the authors, supplied the V and J calls. This sample gives 350,000 to 500,000 distinct CDR3 sequences in total; roughly 17% of them show up just once. The ten largest clones take up about a fifth of the sample.

The sequence was collected from a man aged 18 to 30 who had mild COVID-19 (a few samples of this study predate the infection). The sample titles of this study are shuffled in the database, so cell type and time point are left out; the donor was told from shared clones. The sequencing input was PBMCs or a T cell subset sorted from them (not recorded which). The rearranged segments are TRBV3-1 and TRBJ2-1; 7 bases in the junction line up with TRBD2. The CDR3 sequence is CASSPRDYNPNEQFF. The nucleotide sequence is given as TGTGCCAGCAGCCCCCGGGACTACAATCCCAATGAGCAGTTCTTC.